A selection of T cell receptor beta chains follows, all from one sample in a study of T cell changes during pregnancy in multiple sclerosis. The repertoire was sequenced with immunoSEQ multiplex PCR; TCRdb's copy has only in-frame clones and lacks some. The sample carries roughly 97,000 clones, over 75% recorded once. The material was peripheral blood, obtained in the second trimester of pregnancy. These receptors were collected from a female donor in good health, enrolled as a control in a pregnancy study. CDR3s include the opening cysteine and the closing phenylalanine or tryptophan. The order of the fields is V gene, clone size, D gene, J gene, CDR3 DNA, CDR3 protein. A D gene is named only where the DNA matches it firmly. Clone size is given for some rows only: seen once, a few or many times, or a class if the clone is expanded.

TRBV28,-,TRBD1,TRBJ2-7,TGTGCCAGCAGTACCTTGACAGGGAGTTTGGTCGAGCAGTACTTC,CASSTLTGSLVEQYF
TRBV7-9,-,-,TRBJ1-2,TGTGCCAGCAGTTCCCCCTGGGCCCGGGGGTATGGCTACACCTTC,CASSSPWARGYGYTF
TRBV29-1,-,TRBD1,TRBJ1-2,TGCAGCGTAACGGACAGGGTAGGGTATGGCTACACCTTC,CSVTDRVGYGYTF
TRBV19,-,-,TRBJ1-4,TGTGCCAGTAAGCGGGATGCAACTAATGAAAAACTGTTTTTT,CASKRDATNEKLFF
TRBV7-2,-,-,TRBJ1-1,TGTGCCAGCAGCTTTCGATCGGGGGGGAACACTGAAGCTTTCTTT,CASSFRSGGNTEAFF
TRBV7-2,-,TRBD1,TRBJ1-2,TGTGCCAGCAGCGAAAGCCGGGACAGGGGGTATGGCTACACCTTC,CASSESRDRGYGYTF
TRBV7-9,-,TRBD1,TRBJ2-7,TGTGCCAGCACGCCTTTGGGACAGGGGGTAGAGGAGCAGTACTTC,CASTPLGQGVEEQYF
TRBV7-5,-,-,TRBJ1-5,TGTGCCAGAAGCTTAGCGCGGATAAGGGGACAGGTGATATGGCGGGGTCAGCCCCAGCATTTT,CARSLARIRGQVIWRGQPQHF
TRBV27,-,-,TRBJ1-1,TGTGCCAGCAGTTCCTCCAGGGTTAGGGCTGAAGCTTTCTTT,CASSSSRVRAEAFF
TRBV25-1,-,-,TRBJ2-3,TGTGCCAGCAGTGAATATAAAGGGGTGCTCACAGATACGCAGTATTTT,CASSEYKGVLTDTQYF
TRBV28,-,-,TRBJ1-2,TGTGCCGCTGAGCGTGGGGCGGACGCTAACTATGGCTACACCTTC,CAAERGADANYGYTF
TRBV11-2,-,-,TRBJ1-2,TGTGCCAGCAGCTTATCGTGGTTGGGGAACAGGGCTAGCTATGGCTACACCTTC,CASSLSWLGNRASYGYTF
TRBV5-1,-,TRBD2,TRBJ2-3,TGCGCCAGCAGCGCCCGCACTAGCGGGGGGGGATTTAGCACAGATACGCAGTATTTT,CASSARTSGGGFSTDTQYF
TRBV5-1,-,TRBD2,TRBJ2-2,TGCGCCAGCAGCTTGGGGCTAGCGGGCGAGGTCGGGGAGCTGTTTTTT,CASSLGLAGEVGELFF
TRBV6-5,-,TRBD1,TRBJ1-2,TGTGCCAGCAGTTACGGGACAGGGATTGCCTATGGCTACACCTTC,CASSYGTGIAYGYTF
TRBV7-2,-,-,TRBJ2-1,TGTGCCAGCAGCTTAGTACAATGGGGGCTCTCCTACAATGAGCAGTTCTTC,CASSLVQWGLSYNEQFF
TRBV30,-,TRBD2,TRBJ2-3,TGTGCCTACAAACGGTTAATGGGACTAGCGGGAGTTGGAGATACGCAGTATTTT,CAYKRLMGLAGVGDTQYF
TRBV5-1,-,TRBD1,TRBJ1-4,TGCGCCAGCAGCCGACAGGGGGTCGGCGAAAAACTGTTTTTT,CASSRQGVGEKLFF
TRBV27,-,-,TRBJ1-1,TGTGCCAGCAGTTCCGGGGGGGTGAGGAACACTGAAGCTTTCTTT,CASSSGGVRNTEAFF
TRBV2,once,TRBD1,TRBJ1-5,TGTGCCAGTACTGGGACAGTTACTATTCAGCCCCAGCATTTT,CASTGTVTIQPQHF
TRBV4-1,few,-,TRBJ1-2,TGCGCCAGCAGCCAAGACCAGAACTATGGCTACACCTTC,CASSQDQNYGYTF
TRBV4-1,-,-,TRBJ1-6,TGCGCCAGCAGCCAAGATTCCGGGAGAAATTCACCCCTCCACTTT,CASSQDSGRNSPLHF
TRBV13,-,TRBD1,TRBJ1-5,TGTGCCAGCAGCTGGCATGGCGGACAGGGCCCAAATCAGCCCCAGCATTTT,CASSWHGGQGPNQPQHF
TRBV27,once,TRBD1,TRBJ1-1,TGTGCCAGCAGTTTGGTACAGGGGATAAACACTGAAGCTTTCTTT,CASSLVQGINTEAFF
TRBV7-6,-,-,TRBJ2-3,TGTGCCAGCAGCCTCAACGCACTACTTTTAGATACGCAGTATTTT,CASSLNALLLDTQYF
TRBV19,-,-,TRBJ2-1,TGTGCCAGTAGTAGCTACGGCGGGAAAGTTAATGAGCAGTTCTTC,CASSSYGGKVNEQFF
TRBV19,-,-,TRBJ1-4,TGTGCCAGTAGTTCCAGGGCAGGCGGTACAGAAAAACTGTTTTTT,CASSSRAGGTEKLFF
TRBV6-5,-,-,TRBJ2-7,TGTGCCAGCAGTTACGGGCCCGGGGGCGAGCAGTACTTC,CASSYGPGGEQYF
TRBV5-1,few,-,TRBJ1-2,TGCGCCAGCAGCCCCAGGTGGAGGGATGGCTACACCTTC,CASSPRWRDGYTF
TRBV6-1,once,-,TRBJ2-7,TGTGCCAGCAGTGAGCGAGTCGGCTACGAGCAGTACTTC,CASSERVGYEQYF
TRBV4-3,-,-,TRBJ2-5,TGCGCCAGCAGCCAAGCCCGAGGATCCAGCCAAGAGACCCAGTACTTC,CASSQARGSSQETQYF
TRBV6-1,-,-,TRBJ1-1,TGTGCCAGCAGTGTGGCAGGGGAGGGCACTGAAGCTTTCTTT,CASSVAGEGTEAFF
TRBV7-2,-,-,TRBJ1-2,TGTGCCAGCGGAGCCACAGGGATAAACTATGGCTACACCTTC,CASGATGINYGYTF
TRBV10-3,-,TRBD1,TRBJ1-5,TGTGCCACCAGGGACAGGGTCAATCAGCCCCAGCATTTT,CATRDRVNQPQHF
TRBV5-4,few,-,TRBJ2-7,TGTGCCAGCAGCTTAGCTTACGAGCAGTACTTC,CASSLAYEQYF
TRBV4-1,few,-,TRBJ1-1,TGCGCCAGCAGCCAAGGAGGCAGGGTGGCGAACACTGAAGCTTTCTTT,CASSQGGRVANTEAFF
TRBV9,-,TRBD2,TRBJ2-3,TGTGCCAGCAGGACTAGCGGGAGGAGTACAGATACGCAGTATTTT,CASRTSGRSTDTQYF
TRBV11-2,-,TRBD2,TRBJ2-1,TGTGCCAGCAGCCCTCGCCGGCTAGCGGGAGGGATTGAGCAGTTCTTC,CASSPRRLAGGIEQFF
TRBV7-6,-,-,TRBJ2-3,TGTGCCAGCCGGGGGGCCGGAGATACGCAGTATTTT,CASRGAGDTQYF
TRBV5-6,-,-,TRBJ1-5,TGTGCCAGCAGCTCCTGGGGAGCATATAGCAATCAGCCCCAGCATTTT,CASSSWGAYSNQPQHF
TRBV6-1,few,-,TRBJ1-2,TGTGCCAGCAGTGAACGGGGGTTGGGGCACTATGGCTACACCTTC,CASSERGLGHYGYTF
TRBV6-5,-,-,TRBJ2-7,TGTGCCAGCAGTCAGCTAATAGCGGCCCCCTACGAGCAGTACTTC,CASSQLIAAPYEQYF
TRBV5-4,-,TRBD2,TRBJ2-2,TGTGCCAGCAGCATCCAGCGGGGGGCGCTCACCGGGGAGCTGTTTTTT,CASSIQRGALTGELFF
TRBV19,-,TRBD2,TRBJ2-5,TGTGCCAGTAGTATGCGAATGGGGGGGGAGACCCAGTACTTC,CASSMRMGGETQYF
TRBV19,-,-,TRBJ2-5,TGTGCCAGTAGCAATTACAGGGCCCGCGAGCCACTCTACTTC,CASSNYRAREPLYF
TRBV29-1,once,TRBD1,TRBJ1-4,TGCAGCGTGGGACAGGGGAAAGGAGAAAAACTGTTTTTT,CSVGQGKGEKLFF
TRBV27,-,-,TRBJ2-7,TGTGCCAGCAATTTCGCCGGGGGTTACGAGCAGTACTTC,CASNFAGGYEQYF
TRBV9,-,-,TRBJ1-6,TGTGCCAGCAGCGTAGACGGGAGCTCCTATAATTCACCCCTCCACTTT,CASSVDGSSYNSPLHF
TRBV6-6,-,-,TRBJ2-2,TGTGCCAGCAGCAGCACCGGGGAGCTGTTTTTT,CASSSTGELFF
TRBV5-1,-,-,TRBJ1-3,TGCGCCAGCAGCCCAGGACAGCGCTCTGGAAACACCATATATTTT,CASSPGQRSGNTIYF
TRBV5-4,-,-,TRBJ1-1,TGTGCCAGCAGCTTGCGTCAGGGTGTGGGTACTGAAGCTTTCTTT,CASSLRQGVGTEAFF
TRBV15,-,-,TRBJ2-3,TGTGCCACCAGCAGAGAATGGACAGAGGTCCCAGATACGCAGTATTTT,CATSREWTEVPDTQYF
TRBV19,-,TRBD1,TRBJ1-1,TGTGCCAGTAACGGAGGGACAGGGTACACTGAAGCTTTCTTT,CASNGGTGYTEAFF
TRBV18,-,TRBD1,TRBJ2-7,TGTGCCAGCTCCCTCACAGGGGACGAGCAGTACTTC,CASSLTGDEQYF
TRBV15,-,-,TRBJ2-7,TGTGCCACCAGCAGAGGCCTGGAGCGGATCAAAAGTAGCTCCTACGAGCAGTACTTC,CATSRGLERIKSSSYEQYF
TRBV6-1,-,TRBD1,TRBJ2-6,TGTGCCAGCAGTGGAGTAGGGGGACAGGGGGCTTCCTCTGGGGCCAACGTCCTGACTTTC,CASSGVGGQGASSGANVLTF
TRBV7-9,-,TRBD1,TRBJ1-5,TGTGCCAGCAGCTTCAGGGGGCTTAATCAGCCCCAGCATTTT,CASSFRGLNQPQHF
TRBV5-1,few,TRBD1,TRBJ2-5,TGCGCCAGCAGCTTGGCACCGGGACAGGGGATGGAGACCCAGTACTTC,CASSLAPGQGMETQYF
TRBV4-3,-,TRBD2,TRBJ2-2,TGCGCCAGCAGCCAAGGGACTAGCGGAAACACCGGGGAGCTGTTTTTT,CASSQGTSGNTGELFF